This T cell receptor beta chain appears in the sequencing data of a study of OX40 agonist ivuxolimab in advanced cancers. The data were produced by immunoSEQ multiplex PCR, yet TCRdb's version contains in-frame clones alone and is incomplete. The sample contains some 54,000 clones, approximately 84% of which appear only once. CDR1 and CDR2 (germline): SNHLY, FYNNEI. V was shortened by 4 bases and J by 3 bases, with 10 bases between the two germline ends. The CDR3 totals 13 residues. The V gene is TRBV2, the J gene TRBJ2-7; no clear D. This clonotype originated in an adult with an advanced solid tumor such as melanoma, head and neck, liver or kidney cancer. Material: CD4+ or CD8+ T cells sorted from blood, obtained in a trial of the OX40 agonist ivuxolimab. This chain's CDR3 is CASSVSKDYEQYF. CDR3 DNA: TGTGCCAGCAGTGTTTCCAAAGACTACGAGCAGTACTTC.